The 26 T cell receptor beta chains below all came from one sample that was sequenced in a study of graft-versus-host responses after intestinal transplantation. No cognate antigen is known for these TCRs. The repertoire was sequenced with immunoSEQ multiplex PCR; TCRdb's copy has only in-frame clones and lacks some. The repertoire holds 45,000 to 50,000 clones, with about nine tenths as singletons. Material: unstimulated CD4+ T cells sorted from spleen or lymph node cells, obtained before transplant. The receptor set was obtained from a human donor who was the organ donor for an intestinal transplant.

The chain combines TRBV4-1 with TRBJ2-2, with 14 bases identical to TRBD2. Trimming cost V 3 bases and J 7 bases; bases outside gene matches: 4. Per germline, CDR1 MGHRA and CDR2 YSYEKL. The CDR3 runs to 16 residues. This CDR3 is CASSHMTSGRVGELFF. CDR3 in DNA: TGCGCCAGCAGCCATATGACTAGCGGGAGGGTCGGGGAGCTGTTTTTT.

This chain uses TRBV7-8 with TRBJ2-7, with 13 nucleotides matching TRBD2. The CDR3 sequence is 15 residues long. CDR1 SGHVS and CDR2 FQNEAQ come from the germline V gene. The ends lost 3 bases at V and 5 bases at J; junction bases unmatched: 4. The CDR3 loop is CASSFRLAGGNEQYF. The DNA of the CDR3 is TGTGCCAGCAGCTTTAGACTAGCGGGAGGCAACGAGCAGTACTTC. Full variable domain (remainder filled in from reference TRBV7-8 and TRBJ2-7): GAGVSQSPRYKVAKRGQDVALRCDPISGHVSLFWYQQALGQGPEFLTYFQNEAQLDKSGLPSDRFFAERPEGSVSTLKIQRTQQEDSAVYLCASSFRLAGGNEQYFGPGTRLTVT.

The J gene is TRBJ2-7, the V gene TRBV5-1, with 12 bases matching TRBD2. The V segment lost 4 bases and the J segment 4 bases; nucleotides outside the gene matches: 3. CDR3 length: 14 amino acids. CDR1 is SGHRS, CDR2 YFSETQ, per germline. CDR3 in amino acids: CASSRTSGTYEQYF. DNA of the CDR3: TGCGCCAGCAGCCGGACTAGCGGGACATACGAGCAGTACTTC.

The CDR3 loop is CASSQDRGEIWNEQFF. Written as DNA, the CDR3 is TGTGCCAGCAGCCAAGATCGGGGGGAGATTTGGAATGAGCAGTTCTTC. V gene TRBV14 combines with J gene TRBJ2-1; 7 bases are shared with TRBD2. This CDR3 is built from 16 residues. The J segment lost 7 bases and the V segment lost 0 bases, leaving 9 bases of the junction unmatched. CDR1 is SGHDN and CDR2 is FVKESK in the germline V gene.

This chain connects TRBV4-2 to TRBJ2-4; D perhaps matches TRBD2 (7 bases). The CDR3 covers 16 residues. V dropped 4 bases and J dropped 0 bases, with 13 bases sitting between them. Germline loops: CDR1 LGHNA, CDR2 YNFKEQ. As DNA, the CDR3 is TGTGCCAGCAGCCCGGGGGGCCTTCTAGCCAAAAACATTCAGTACTTC. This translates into CASSPGGLLAKNIQYF.

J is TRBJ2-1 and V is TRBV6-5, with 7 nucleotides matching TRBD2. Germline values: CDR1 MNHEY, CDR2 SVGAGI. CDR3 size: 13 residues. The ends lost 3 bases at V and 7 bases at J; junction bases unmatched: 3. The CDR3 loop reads CASSYEGGNEQFF. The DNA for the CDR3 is TGTGCCAGCAGTTATGAGGGAGGGAATGAGCAGTTCTTC.

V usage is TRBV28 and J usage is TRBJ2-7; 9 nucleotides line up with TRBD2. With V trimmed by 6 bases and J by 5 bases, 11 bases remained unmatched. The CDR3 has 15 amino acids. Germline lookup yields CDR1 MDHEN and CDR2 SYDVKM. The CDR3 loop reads CASRPRSGRVHEQYF. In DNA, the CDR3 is TGTGCCAGCAGACCCCGTAGCGGGAGAGTCCACGAGCAGTACTTC.

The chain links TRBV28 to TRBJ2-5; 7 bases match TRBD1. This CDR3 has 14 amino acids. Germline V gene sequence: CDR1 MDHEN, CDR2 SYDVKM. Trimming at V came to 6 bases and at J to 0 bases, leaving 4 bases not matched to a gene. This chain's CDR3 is CASSGTGDQETQYF. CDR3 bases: TGTGCCAGCAGCGGTACAGGGGACCAAGAGACCCAGTACTTC.

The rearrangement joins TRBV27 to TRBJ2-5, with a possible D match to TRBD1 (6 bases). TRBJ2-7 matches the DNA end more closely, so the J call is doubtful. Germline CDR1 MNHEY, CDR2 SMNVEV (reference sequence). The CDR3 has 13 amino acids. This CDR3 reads CASRTGFHYEQYF. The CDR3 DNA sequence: TGTGCCAGCCGCACAGGGTTTCACTACGAGCAGTACTTC.

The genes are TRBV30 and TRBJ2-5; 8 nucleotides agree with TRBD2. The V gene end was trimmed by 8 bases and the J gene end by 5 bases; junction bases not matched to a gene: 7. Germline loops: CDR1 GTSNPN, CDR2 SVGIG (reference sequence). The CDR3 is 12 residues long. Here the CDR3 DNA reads TGTGCCCCCGCGGGAGGTTGGGAGACCCAGTACTTC. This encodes CAPAGGWETQYF. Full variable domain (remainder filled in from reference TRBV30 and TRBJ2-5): SQTIHQWPATLVQPVGSPLSLECTVEGTSNPNLYWYRQAAGRGLQLLFYSVGIGQISSEVPQNLSASRPQDRQFILSSKKLLLSDSGFYLCAPAGGWETQYFGPGTRLLVL.

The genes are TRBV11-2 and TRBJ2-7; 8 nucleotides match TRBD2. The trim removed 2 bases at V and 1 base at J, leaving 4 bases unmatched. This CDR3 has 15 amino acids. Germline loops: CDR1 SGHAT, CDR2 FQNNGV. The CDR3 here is CASSLKLAVSYEQYF. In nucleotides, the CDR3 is TGTGCCAGCAGCTTAAAACTAGCGGTTTCCTACGAGCAGTACTTC.

CDR3 nucleotides: TGTGCCAGTAAACCCGGGACAGGGGGGAGCGGGGAGCTGTTTTTT. Its protein is CASKPGTGGSGELFF. V is TRBV19 and J is TRBJ2-2; the match to TRBD1 covers 11 bases. Germline V gene data show CDR1 as LNHDA and CDR2 as SQIVND (reference sequence). CDR3 length: 15 residues. V gave up 7 bases and J gave up 7 bases; unmatched junction bases: 8.

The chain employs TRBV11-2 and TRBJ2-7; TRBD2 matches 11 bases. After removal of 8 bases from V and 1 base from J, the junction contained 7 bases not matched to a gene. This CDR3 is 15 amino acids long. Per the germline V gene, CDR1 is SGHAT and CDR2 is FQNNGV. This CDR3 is CASGQTSGASYEQYF. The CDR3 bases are TGTGCCAGCGGCCAGACTAGCGGGGCTTCCTACGAGCAGTACTTC.

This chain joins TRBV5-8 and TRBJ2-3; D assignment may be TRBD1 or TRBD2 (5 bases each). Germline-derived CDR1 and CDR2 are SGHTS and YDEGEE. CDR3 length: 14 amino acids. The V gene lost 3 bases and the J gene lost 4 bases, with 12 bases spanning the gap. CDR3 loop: CASSSGDVADTQYF. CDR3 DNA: TGTGCCAGCAGCTCCGGGGACGTCGCAGATACGCAGTATTTT.

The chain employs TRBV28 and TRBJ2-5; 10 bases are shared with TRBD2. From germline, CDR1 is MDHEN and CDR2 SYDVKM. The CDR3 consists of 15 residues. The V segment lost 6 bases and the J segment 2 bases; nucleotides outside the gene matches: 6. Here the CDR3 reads CASRILAGGQETQYF. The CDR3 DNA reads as TGTGCCAGCAGGATCTTAGCGGGAGGACAAGAGACCCAGTACTTC.

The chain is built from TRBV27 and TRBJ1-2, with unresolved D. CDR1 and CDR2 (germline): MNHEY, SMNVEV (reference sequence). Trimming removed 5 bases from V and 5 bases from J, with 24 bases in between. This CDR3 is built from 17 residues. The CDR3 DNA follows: TGTGCCAGCAGTCACCGGGCTCTCTCCCCTTTTTCTTATGGCTACACCTTC. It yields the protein CASSHRALSPFSYGYTF.

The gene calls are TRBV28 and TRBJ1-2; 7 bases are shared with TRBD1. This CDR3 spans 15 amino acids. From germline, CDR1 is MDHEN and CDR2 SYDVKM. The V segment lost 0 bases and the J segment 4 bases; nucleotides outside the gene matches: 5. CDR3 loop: CASSLWAGGSYGYTF. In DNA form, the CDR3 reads TGTGCCAGCAGTTTATGGGCAGGGGGATCCTATGGCTACACCTTC.

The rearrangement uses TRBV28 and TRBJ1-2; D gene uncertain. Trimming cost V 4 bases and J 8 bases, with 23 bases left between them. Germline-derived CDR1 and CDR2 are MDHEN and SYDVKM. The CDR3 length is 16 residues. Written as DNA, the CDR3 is TGTGCCAGCAGTTCCGCGGTAGAGCCCTTCTCGGGGGGCTACACCTTC. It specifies CASSSAVEPFSGGYTF.

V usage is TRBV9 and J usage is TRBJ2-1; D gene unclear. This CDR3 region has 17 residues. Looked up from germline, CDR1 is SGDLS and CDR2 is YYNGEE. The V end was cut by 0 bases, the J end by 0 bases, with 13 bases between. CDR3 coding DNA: TGTGCCAGCAGCGTAGTTCCCGAGACGCACTCCTACAATGAGCAGTTCTTC. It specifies CASSVVPETHSYNEQFF.

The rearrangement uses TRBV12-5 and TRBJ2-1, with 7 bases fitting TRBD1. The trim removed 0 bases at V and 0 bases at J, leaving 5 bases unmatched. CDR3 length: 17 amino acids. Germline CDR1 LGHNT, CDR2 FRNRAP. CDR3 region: CASGLVIWDSSYNEQFF. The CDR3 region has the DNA TGTGCTAGTGGTTTGGTAATATGGGACAGCTCCTACAATGAGCAGTTCTTC.

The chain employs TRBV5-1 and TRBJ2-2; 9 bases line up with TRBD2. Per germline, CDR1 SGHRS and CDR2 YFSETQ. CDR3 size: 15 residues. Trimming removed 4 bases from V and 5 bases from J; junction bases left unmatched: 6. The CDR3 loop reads CASSEREVGTGELFF. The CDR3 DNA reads TGCGCCAGCAGCGAGCGGGAGGTTGGGACCGGGGAGCTGTTTTTT.

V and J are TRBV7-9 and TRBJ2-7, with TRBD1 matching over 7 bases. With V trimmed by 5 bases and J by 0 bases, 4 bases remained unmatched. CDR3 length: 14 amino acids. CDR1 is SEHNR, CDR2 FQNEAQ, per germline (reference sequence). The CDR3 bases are TGTGCCAGCAGCCCCAGGGGGACCTCCTACGAGCAGTACTTC. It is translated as CASSPRGTSYEQYF.

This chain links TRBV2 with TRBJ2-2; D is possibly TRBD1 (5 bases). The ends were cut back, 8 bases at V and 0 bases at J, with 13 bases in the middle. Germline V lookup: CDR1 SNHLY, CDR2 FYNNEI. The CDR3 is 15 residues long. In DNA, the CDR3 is TGTGCCAGCTTGGGGCGGACACCGAACACCGGGGAGCTGTTTTTT. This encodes CASLGRTPNTGELFF.

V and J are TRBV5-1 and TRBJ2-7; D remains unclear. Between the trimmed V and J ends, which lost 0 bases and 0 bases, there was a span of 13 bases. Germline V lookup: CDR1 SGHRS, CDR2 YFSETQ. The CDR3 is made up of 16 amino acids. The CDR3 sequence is CASSLDGWHGSYEQYF. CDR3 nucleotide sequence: TGCGCCAGCAGCTTGGATGGCTGGCACGGCTCCTACGAGCAGTACTTC. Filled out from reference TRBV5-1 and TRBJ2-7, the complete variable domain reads KAGVTQTPRYLIKTRGQQVTLSCSPISGHRSVSWYQQTPGQGLQFLFEYFSETQRNKGNFPGRFSGRQFSNSRSEMNVSTLELGDSALYLCASSLDGWHGSYEQYFGPGTRLTVT.

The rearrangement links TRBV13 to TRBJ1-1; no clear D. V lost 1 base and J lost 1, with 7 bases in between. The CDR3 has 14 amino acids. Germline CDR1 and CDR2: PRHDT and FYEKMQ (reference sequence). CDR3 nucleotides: TGTGCCAGCAGCTTAGTCAACGGGAACACTGAAGCTTTCTTT. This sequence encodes CASSLVNGNTEAFF.

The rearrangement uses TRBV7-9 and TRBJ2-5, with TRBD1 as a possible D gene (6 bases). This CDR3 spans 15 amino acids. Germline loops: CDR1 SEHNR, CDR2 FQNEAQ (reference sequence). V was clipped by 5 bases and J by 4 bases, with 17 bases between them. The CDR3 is CASSHRIGGRETQYF. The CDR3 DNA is TGTGCCAGCAGCCACAGGATAGGGGGACGAGAGACCCAGTACTTC.